These 23 T cell receptor beta chains originate from one sample sequenced in a study of cytomegalovirus exposure and HLA in healthy donors. Both 60 Vbeta primers and 13 Jbeta primers went into the PCR. Clones were read by immunoSEQ multiplex PCR, and TCRdb kept only the in-frame ones, dropping some. The sample carries approximately 85,000 clones, around 77% recorded once. Sample: PBMCs. These receptors all come from a young man in good health and CMV-seronegative.

V usage is TRBV6-1 and J usage is TRBJ1-1; D perhaps matches TRBD1 (5 bases). The CDR3 has 14 residues. V dropped 5 bases and J dropped 0 bases, with 10 bases sitting between them. Germline CDR1 reads MNHNS; CDR2 reads SASEGT. In DNA form, the CDR3 reads TGTGCCAGCAGTTGGTCGGGGGTGAACACTGAAGCTTTCTTT. It codes for CASSWSGVNTEAFF.

This rearrangement joins TRBV10-3 to TRBJ2-3; 10 bases match TRBD2. J gave up 0 bases and V 0 bases, and 0 bases lay outside the gene matches. Germline V CDR1 and CDR2: ENHRY, SYGVKD. The CDR3 has 16 amino acids. The CDR3: CAISESTSGSTDTQYF. DNA for the CDR3: TGTGCCATCAGTGAGTCGACTAGCGGGAGCACAGATACGCAGTATTTT.

The chain recombines TRBV7-6 with TRBJ1-2, with D perhaps matching TRBD1 (6 bases). From germline, CDR1 is SGHVS and CDR2 FNYEAQ. This CDR3 is 13 amino acids long. Trimming stripped 5 bases from V and 8 bases from J, with 15 bases between. The CDR3 spells CASSPLQGWGYTF. For the CDR3, the DNA is TGTGCCAGCAGCCCATTACAGGGATGGGGCTACACCTTC.

The rearrangement links TRBV30 to TRBJ2-2; 8 nucleotides agree with TRBD1. The CDR3 length is 14 residues. Per germline, CDR1 GTSNPN and CDR2 SVGIG (reference sequence). With 4 bases clipped from V and 2 bases from J, the junction kept 3 bases outside the gene matches. CDR3 DNA sequence: TGTGCCTGGAATCAGGGGGCAAACACCGGGGAGCTGTTTTTT. Translated, it gives CAWNQGANTGELFF.

Here the CDR3 DNA reads TGTGCCAGCAGTTACAGTCCAGACAGAAAGTTCTTC. Its protein product is CASSYSPDRKFF. The chain carries TRBV6-6 and TRBJ2-1, with D perhaps TRBD1 (5 bases). Trimming left V 2 bases short and J 14 bases short, with 13 bases between. The CDR3 is made up of 12 amino acids. Germline V gene sequence: CDR1 MNHNY, CDR2 SVGAGI (reference sequence).

The rearrangement joins TRBV10-1 to TRBJ1-1; weak D call: TRBD1 (5 bases). V gave up 9 bases and J gave up 3 bases, with 20 bases separating them. The CDR3 loop spans 15 amino acids. Germline V gives CDR1 WNHNN, CDR2 SYGVQD (reference sequence). The CDR3 here is CARRGKVGEDTEAFF. CDR3 in DNA: TGCGCCAGGAGGGGTAAAGTGGGGGAGGACACTGAAGCTTTCTTT.

The rearrangement links TRBV6-5 to TRBJ1-5; perhaps TRBD1 as D (5 bases). Between the trimmed V and J ends, which lost 7 bases and 4 bases, there was a span of 17 bases. Germline V gives CDR1 MNHEY, CDR2 SVGAGI. CDR3 length: 15 amino acids. This CDR3 reads CASKSSGSPNQPQHF. CDR3 in DNA: TGTGCCAGCAAAAGCTCAGGGTCCCCAAATCAGCCCCAGCATTTT.

The chain recombines TRBV5-4 with TRBJ2-1, with D possibly matching TRBD1 (5 bases). The germline V and J ends were trimmed by 5 bases and 7 bases, with 13 bases remaining between them. The CDR3 contains 13 residues. Germline values: CDR1 SGHNT, CDR2 YYREEE (reference sequence). CDR3 sequence reads: CASRQKGVNEQFF. CDR3 DNA: TGTGCCAGCAGGCAGAAAGGGGTGAATGAGCAGTTCTTC.

The V gene is TRBV30, the J gene TRBJ1-1; TRBD1 aligns across 8 bases. The trim removed 3 bases at V and 4 bases at J, leaving 7 bases unmatched. Germline CDR1 is GTSNPN and CDR2 is SVGIG (reference sequence). The CDR3 has 14 amino acids. The CDR3 sequence: CAWRWTGRSTEAFF. In DNA form, the CDR3 reads TGTGCCTGGAGATGGACAGGGCGGTCCACTGAAGCTTTCTTT. The variable domain in full, with the rest retrieved from reference TRBV30 and TRBJ1-1, is SQTIHQWPATLVQPVGSPLSLECTVEGTSNPNLYWYRQAAGRGLQLLFYSVGIGQISSEVPQNLSASRPQDRQFILSSKKLLLSDSGFYLCAWRWTGRSTEAFFGQGTRLTVV.

V usage is TRBV30 and J usage is TRBJ1-6; D is perhaps TRBD1 (5 bases). The V gene's germline CDR1 is GTSNPN and CDR2 SVGIG (reference sequence). Trimming stripped 2 bases from V and 9 bases from J, with 14 bases between. This CDR3 comprises 14 residues. CDR3 sequence reads: CAWSKTDNSSPLHF. The CDR3 nucleotides are TGTGCCTGGAGTAAGACGGACAATAGTTCACCCCTCCACTTT.

The chain carries TRBV6-6 and TRBJ1-1; 9 nucleotides agree with TRBD1. Germline CDR1 and CDR2: MNHNY and SVGAGI (reference sequence). Germline trimming cut 7 bases from V and 7 bases from J; bases unmatched to any gene: 10. The CDR3 runs 14 residues. In DNA, the CDR3 is TGTGCCAGCATTTGGACAGGGGAGTCTTTTGAAGCTTTCTTT. This translates into CASIWTGESFEAFF.

The genes are TRBV5-4 and TRBJ1-1; D is unresolved. The CDR3 extends over 14 amino acids. Trimming removed 6 bases from V and 0 bases from J, with 12 bases in between. Per the germline V gene, CDR1 is SGHNT and CDR2 is YYREEE (reference sequence). The CDR3 sequence: CASNRGNLNTEAFF. As DNA, the CDR3 is TGTGCCAGCAACCGAGGCAACCTGAACACTGAAGCTTTCTTT.

Only a few counts were recorded for this clone. The chain has TRBV7-8 and TRBJ1-2; unclear D gene. V was shortened by 5 bases and J by 6 bases, with 13 bases between the two germline ends. This CDR3 has 13 residues. CDR1 and CDR2 (germline): SGHVS, FQNEAQ. The CDR3: CASSPPRFDGYTF. In DNA, the CDR3 is TGTGCCAGCAGCCCGCCCCGGTTTGATGGCTACACCTTC.

V and J are TRBV4-3 and TRBJ1-4, with D unresolved. The V end lost 4 bases, the J end lost 7 bases, and 10 bases lay between the germline ends. CDR1 is LGHNA, CDR2 YSLEER, per germline. The CDR3 has 13 amino acids. CDR3 bases: TGCGCCAGCAGCCTCGGCGGGTTTGAAAAACTGTTTTTT. This codes for CASSLGGFEKLFF.

CDR3 coding DNA: TGTGCCAGCAGGAGGACAGGGAACATAGGCGAGCAGTACTTC. Translated, it gives CASRRTGNIGEQYF. This chain connects TRBV6-1 to TRBJ2-7; the match to TRBD1 covers 8 bases. The CDR3 extends over 14 amino acids. After removal of 6 bases from V and 6 bases from J, the junction contained 10 bases not matched to a gene. Germline lookup yields CDR1 MNHNS and CDR2 SASEGT.

The gene calls are TRBV5-1 and TRBJ2-7; a weak D match, TRBD1 (6 bases). Trimming removed 2 bases at V and 7 bases at J, with 16 bases between. CDR1 SGHRS and CDR2 YFSETQ come from the germline V gene. This CDR3 is 14 amino acids long. CDR3 in amino acids: CASSFPGAEVEQYF. CDR3 nucleotide sequence: TGCGCCAGCAGCTTTCCAGGGGCGGAGGTGGAGCAGTACTTC.

This clone is a singleton in its sample. V gene TRBV30 combines with J gene TRBJ1-5; no clear D. The CDR3 has 14 residues. Trimming removed 0 bases from V and 4 bases from J, with 10 bases in between. Germline lookup yields CDR1 GTSNPN and CDR2 SVGIG (reference sequence). CDR3 region: CAWSVLGRNQPQHF. The CDR3 bases are TGTGCCTGGAGTGTACTAGGGAGAAATCAGCCCCAGCATTTT. Together with reference TRBV30 and TRBJ1-5, the CDR3 gives the full variable domain: SQTIHQWPATLVQPVGSPLSLECTVEGTSNPNLYWYRQAAGRGLQLLFYSVGIGQISSEVPQNLSASRPQDRQFILSSKKLLLSDSGFYLCAWSVLGRNQPQHFGDGTRLSIL.

The DNA for the CDR3 is TGTGCCAGCAGCGTTACCATGCACGGGAACACTGAAGCTTTCTTT. It translates to CASSVTMHGNTEAFF. The chain carries TRBV9 and TRBJ1-1, with D hard to call. The V gene's germline CDR1 is SGDLS and CDR2 YYNGEE. Trimming took 2 bases from V and 1 from J, leaving 12 bases between them. CDR3 length equals 15 residues.

This rearrangement joins TRBV5-5 to TRBJ1-1; 7 bases fit TRBD1. This CDR3 is 14 amino acids long. Germline V lookup: CDR1 SGHKS, CDR2 YYEKEE (reference sequence). Trimming cost V 5 bases and J 3 bases; bases outside gene matches: 7. The CDR3 loop is CASSSVGQHTEAFF. CDR3 nucleotides: TGTGCCAGCAGTTCGGTGGGACAGCACACTGAAGCTTTCTTT.

As regards this clone: An end of the junction differs from the germline gene, which may be a read error. CDR3 sequence (DNA): TGTGCCAGCAGTGAAAGCTTGGGGACTATTGAAAAACTGTTTTTT. Amino acid sequence: CASSESLGTIEKLFF. The V call is TRBV2, the J call TRBJ1-4; TRBD1 is a possible D gene (5 bases). This CDR3 has 15 residues. The germline V gene encodes CDR1 SNHLY and CDR2 FYNNEI.

This chain links TRBV6-1 with TRBJ2-2; TRBD2 matches 7 bases. With 5 bases clipped from V and 4 bases from J, the junction kept 4 bases outside the gene matches. Germline V gene data show CDR1 as MNHNS and CDR2 as SASEGT. The CDR3 spans 14 residues. The CDR3: CASSLADPTGELFF. CDR3 nucleotide sequence: TGTGCCAGCAGTCTAGCGGACCCCACCGGGGAGCTGTTTTTT.

This clone was recorded a few times. V is TRBV5-4 and J is TRBJ1-4; 8 bases map to TRBD1. The CDR3 covers 15 residues. Germline V gene sequence: CDR1 SGHNT, CDR2 YYREEE (reference sequence). V dropped 0 bases and J dropped 4; count of bases not matched to a gene: 2. The CDR3 DNA sequence: TGTGCCAGCAGCTTGGGTGGACAGGGTAATGAAAAACTGTTTTTT. It yields the protein CASSLGGQGNEKLFF.

The CDR3: CASKMLGQTSGEQYF. The DNA for the CDR3 is TGTGCCAGCAAAATGCTGGGACAGACCTCGGGCGAGCAGTACTTC. The rearrangement links TRBV27 to TRBJ2-7; 7 positions agree with TRBD1. The CDR3 runs 15 residues. J was trimmed by 6 bases and V by 7 bases; bases with no gene match: 15. Germline lookup yields CDR1 MNHEY and CDR2 SMNVEV (reference sequence).